This T cell receptor beta chain derives from a study of blood T cell repertoires in COVID-19. Repertoires were generated with immunoSEQ multiplex PCR, while TCRdb's copy carries only in-frame clones and drops some. The data hold roughly 91,000 clones, with almost 85% observed a single time. The CDR3 totals 13 residues. The junction had 5 bases not matched to a gene; V was cut back by 8 bases and J by 4 bases. The germline gives CDR1 MDHEN, CDR2 SYDVKM. The sequenced sample was peripheral blood. This receptor was obtained from a woman over 75 with acute or convalescent COVID-19. J is TRBJ1-3 and V is TRBV28; 7 nucleotides align to TRBD1. In DNA, the CDR3 is TGTGCCAGCGGGCCGACAGGGGGAAACACCATATATTTT. It is translated as CASGPTGGNTIYF.